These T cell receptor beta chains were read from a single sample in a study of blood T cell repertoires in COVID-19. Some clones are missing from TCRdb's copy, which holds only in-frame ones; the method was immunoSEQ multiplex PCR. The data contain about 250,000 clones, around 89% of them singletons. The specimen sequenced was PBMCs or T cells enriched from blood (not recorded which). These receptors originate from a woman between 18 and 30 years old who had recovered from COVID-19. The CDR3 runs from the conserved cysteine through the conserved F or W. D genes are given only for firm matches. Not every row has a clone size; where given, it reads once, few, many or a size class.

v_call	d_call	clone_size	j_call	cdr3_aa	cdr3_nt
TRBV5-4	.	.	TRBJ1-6	CASSLGASPLHF	TGTGCCAGCAGCTTGGGGGCTTCACCCCTCCACTTT
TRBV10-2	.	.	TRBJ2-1	CASRGGGNEQFF	TGCGCCAGTAGGGGGGGCGGCAATGAGCAGTTCTTC
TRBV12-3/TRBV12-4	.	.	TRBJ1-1	CASSSERRAEAFF	TGTGCCAGCAGTTCGGAGAGGAGGGCTGAAGCTTTCTTT
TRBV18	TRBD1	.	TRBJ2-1	CASSPTGQNEQFF	TGTGCCAGCTCGCCGACAGGGCAGAATGAGCAGTTCTTC
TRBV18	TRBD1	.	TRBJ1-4	CASSPPDRAGEKLFF	TGTGCCAGCTCACCACCTGACAGGGCTGGTGAAAAACTGTTTTTT
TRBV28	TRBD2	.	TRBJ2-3	CASSRGTSGGHDADTQYF	TGTGCCAGCAGCCGAGGGACTAGCGGGGGCCACGACGCAGATACGCAGTATTTT
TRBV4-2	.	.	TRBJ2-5	CASSQDDRRQETQYF	TGTGCCAGCAGCCAAGATGACAGGCGCCAAGAGACCCAGTACTTC
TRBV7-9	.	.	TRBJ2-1	CASSPARGFEQFF	TGTGCCAGCAGCCCCGCGAGAGGGTTTGAGCAGTTCTTC
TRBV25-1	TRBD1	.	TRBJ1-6	CASSEDRVYNSPLHF	TGTGCCAGCAGCGAAGACAGGGTCTATAATTCACCCCTCCACTTT
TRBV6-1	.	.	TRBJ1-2	CASSEFRANYGYTF	TGTGCCAGCAGTGAATTTCGCGCAAACTATGGCTACACCTTC
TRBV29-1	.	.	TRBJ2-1	CSVEDRINEQFF	TGCAGCGTTGAAGATAGAATCAATGAGCAGTTCTTC
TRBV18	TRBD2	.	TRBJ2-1	CASSPRLAGSSGNEQFF	TGTGCCAGCTCACCACGCCTAGCGGGGAGCTCGGGGAATGAGCAGTTCTTC
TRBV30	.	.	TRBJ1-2	CAWRFPDRRSGYTF	TGTGCCTGGAGGTTTCCGGACCGGAGGTCTGGCTACACCTTC
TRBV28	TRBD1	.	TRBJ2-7	CASSPIGTDIF	TGTGCCAGCAGTCCTATCGGGACAGACATCTTC
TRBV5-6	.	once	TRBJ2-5	CAQAAGTQETQYF	TGTGCCCAAGCGGCAGGAACACAAGAGACCCAGTACTTC
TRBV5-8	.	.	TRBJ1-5	CASSLMEDSNQPQHF	TGTGCCAGCAGCTTGATGGAGGATAGCAATCAGCCCCAGCATTTT
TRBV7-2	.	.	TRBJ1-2	CASSLDGHRYGYTF	TGTGCCAGCAGCTTAGATGGACACCGCTATGGCTACACCTTC
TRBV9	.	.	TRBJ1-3	CASKPGGAGSNTIYF	TGTGCCAGCAAACCAGGAGGTGCAGGTTCGAACACCATATATTTT
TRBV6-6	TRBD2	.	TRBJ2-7	CASSYGRVGEQYF	TGTGCCAGCAGTTACGGGAGGGTGGGCGAGCAGTACTTC
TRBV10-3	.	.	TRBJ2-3	CAIRQLGGGTDTQYF	TGTGCCATTAGGCAACTAGGGGGGGGCACAGATACGCAGTATTTT
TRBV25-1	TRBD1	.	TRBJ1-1	CASTPGQGVVEAFF	TGTGCCAGCACCCCGGGACAGGGAGTGGTGGAAGCTTTCTTT
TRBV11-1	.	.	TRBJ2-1	CASSLVRGFEQFF	TGTGCCAGCAGCTTAGTTAGGGGATTCGAGCAGTTCTTC
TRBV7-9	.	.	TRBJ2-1	CASSLTRQVIYNEQFF	TGTGCCAGCAGCCTTACCAGACAGGTGATCTACAATGAGCAGTTCTTC
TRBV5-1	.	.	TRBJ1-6	CASSLAGSSYNSPLHF	TGCGCCAGCAGCTTGGCTGGTAGCTCCTATAATTCACCCCTCCACTTT
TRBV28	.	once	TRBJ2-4	CASSFEGTTKNIQYF	TGTGCCAGCAGTTTTGAGGGCACTACCAAAAACATTCAGTACTTC
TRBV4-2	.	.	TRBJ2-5	CASSPRVASGETQYF	TGTGCCAGCAGCCCCCGGGTCGCTAGTGGGGAGACCCAGTACTTC
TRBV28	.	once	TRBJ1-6	CASSEQSSYNSPLHF	TGTGCCAGCAGCGAACAGAGCTCCTATAATTCACCCCTCCACTTT
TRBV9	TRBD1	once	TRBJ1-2	CASSHDRARDYGYTF	TGTGCCAGCAGCCACGACAGGGCCCGGGACTATGGCTACACCTTC
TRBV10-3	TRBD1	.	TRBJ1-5	CAISATGTETPQHF	TGTGCCATCAGTGCGACCGGGACAGAAACTCCCCAGCATTTT
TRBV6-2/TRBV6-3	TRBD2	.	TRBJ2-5	CASSYPHRGGSETQYF	TGTGCCAGCAGTTACCCCCATCGGGGGGGCTCGGAGACCCAGTACTTC
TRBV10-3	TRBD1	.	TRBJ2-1	CATRGTGNNEQFF	TGTGCCACCCGTGGGACAGGGAACAATGAGCAGTTCTTC